One and the same sample provided the 20 T cell receptor beta chains below, sequenced in a study of shared T cell receptors in the human thymus (dated by TCRdb to the early 2020s). Libraries came from the immunoSEQ multiplex PCR assay. Drawn from immuneACCESS, this table holds only the in-frame rearrangements with V and J called that TCRdb kept. Clones are partly lost; checked studies trace under half to an unresolved V gene and leave the rest unexplained. A total of hundreds of thousands of clones appear in this sample, 88% of them only once. 0.008% to 0.011% of the sample belongs to the ten largest clones. The sample was also linked to a second study, of human thymus T cells.

What was sequenced was thymocytes. The receptors originated from a boy less than two years old with a congenital heart defect. Donor details come from another sample of the same person, matched by shared clones.

The genes are TRBV18 and TRBJ2-4; 7 positions agree with TRBD1. The CDR3 consists of 14 residues. Germline V CDR1 and CDR2: KGHSH, LQKENI. The trim removed 3 bases at V and 4 bases at J, leaving 3 bases unmatched. CDR3 DNA: TGTGCCAGCTCACCGGGCAGGGGGAAAAACATTCAGTACTTC. Protein sequence: CASSPGRGKNIQYF. Complete variable domain (other parts from reference TRBV18 and TRBJ2-4): NAGVMQNPRHLVRRRGQEARLRCSPMKGHSHVYWYRQLPEEGLKFMVYLQKENIIDESGMPKERFSAEFPKEGPSILRIQQVVRGDSAAYFCASSPGRGKNIQYFGAGTRLSVL.

The gene calls are TRBV7-9 and TRBJ2-3; a weak D match, TRBD2 (6 bases). From germline, CDR1 is SEHNR and CDR2 FQNEAQ (reference sequence). V lost 1 base and J 4 bases, leaving 12 bases between the germline ends. CDR3 length: 15 amino acids. The DNA of the CDR3 is TGTGCCAGCAGCTTAGAGGGAGGCCTCGCAGATACGCAGTATTTT. This sequence encodes CASSLEGGLADTQYF.

The chain uses TRBV11-2 and TRBJ2-2, with D maybe TRBD2 (5 bases). In germline, CDR1 is SGHAT, CDR2 FQNNGV. CDR3 size: 16 residues. Trimming removed 5 bases from V and 0 bases from J, with 13 bases in between. CDR3 DNA sequence: TGTGCCAGCAGCCAGCGGTCGAACACGAACACCGGGGAGCTGTTTTTT. Its protein is CASSQRSNTNTGELFF.

The chain recombines TRBV11-2 with TRBJ2-3; 11 positions match TRBD2. Germline lookup yields CDR1 SGHAT and CDR2 FQNNGV. J gave up 5 bases and V 5 bases, and 3 bases lay outside the gene matches. The CDR3 is 14 residues long. Here the CDR3 reads CASSTGLAGDTQYF. Written as DNA, the CDR3 is TGTGCCAGCAGCACAGGACTAGCGGGAGATACGCAGTATTTT. The entire variable domain, with the rest obtained from reference TRBV11-2 and TRBJ2-3, is as follows: EAGVAQSPRYKIIEKRQSVAFWCNPISGHATLYWYQQILGQGPKLLIQFQNNGVVDDSQLPKDRFSAERLKGVDSTLKIQPAKLEDSAVYLCASSTGLAGDTQYFGPGTRLTVL.

In DNA form, the CDR3 reads TGCGCCACCTTACCAGGGGGGACTAGCGGGACGTACAATGAGCAGTTCTTC. As protein: CATLPGGTSGTYNEQFF. V and J are TRBV10-2 and TRBJ2-1; TRBD2 aligns across 13 bases. This CDR3 region has 17 residues. Per germline, CDR1 WSHSY and CDR2 SAAADI. V was clipped by 10 bases and J by 4 bases; unmatched bases: 13.

V usage is TRBV9 and J usage is TRBJ2-1; 7 bases match TRBD2. This CDR3 is built from 18 residues. With 0 bases clipped from V and 0 bases from J, the junction kept 9 bases outside the gene matches. Germline V CDR1 and CDR2: SGDLS, YYNGEE. The CDR3 coding sequence is TGTGCCAGCAGCGTAGGGGGCGGGAGTACGGGCTCCTACAATGAGCAGTTCTTC. This gives the protein CASSVGGGSTGSYNEQFF.

This clone was detected a few times. The J gene is TRBJ2-7, the V gene TRBV5-1; perhaps TRBD1 as D (7 bases). Trimming removed 3 bases at V and 1 base at J, with 17 bases between. This CDR3 comprises 16 residues. Germline-derived CDR1 and CDR2 are SGHRS and YFSETQ. CDR3 sequence (DNA): TGCGCCAGCAGCTACGACGTCTCAGGGGGGTCCTACGAGCAGTACTTC. Amino acids: CASSYDVSGGSYEQYF.

V usage is TRBV7-9 and J usage is TRBJ2-5; D is perhaps TRBD2 (5 bases). The DNA end lines up better with TRBJ2-7; the J call may be wrong. The CDR3 contains 12 residues. The germline V gene has CDR1 SEHNR and CDR2 FQNEAQ (reference sequence). CDR3: CASQVGGYEQYF. CDR3 nucleotides: TGTGCCAGCCAAGTGGGCGGGTACGAGCAGTACTTC.

J is TRBJ2-5 and V is TRBV5-8; 11 bases are shared with TRBD2. The CDR3 totals 16 residues. The germline V gene has CDR1 SGHTS and CDR2 YDEGEE. The junction had 5 bases not matched to a gene; V was cut back by 2 bases and J by 2 bases. CDR3 protein: CASSLEGTSGQETQYF. The CDR3 DNA follows: TGTGCCAGCAGCTTAGAAGGGACTAGCGGTCAAGAGACCCAGTACTTC.

This chain joins TRBV6-1 and TRBJ1-5; the D is unclear. Per the germline V gene, CDR1 is MNHNS and CDR2 is SASEGT. Trimming took off 1 base at V and 6 bases at J, with 4 bases between the two ends. The CDR3 sequence is 12 residues long. CDR3 coding DNA: TGTGCCAGCAGTGAAGGGCTTCAGCCCCAGCATTTT. Translated, it gives CASSEGLQPQHF.

V gene TRBV4-1 combines with J gene TRBJ2-3; 12 nucleotides agree with TRBD2. The ends lost 6 bases at V and 6 bases at J; junction bases unmatched: 7. The germline gives CDR1 MGHRA, CDR2 YSYEKL. The CDR3 has 15 residues. The CDR3 coding sequence is TGCGCCAGCAGGACGGGACTAGCGGGTGGGGATACGCAGTATTTT. Encoded protein: CASRTGLAGGDTQYF.

The V and J genes are TRBV6-6 and TRBJ2-1, with D unresolved. The CDR3 is made up of 11 amino acids. Trimming removed 6 bases at V and 5 bases at J, with 5 bases between. Germline CDR1 is MNHNY and CDR2 is SVGAGI (reference sequence). CDR3 in amino acids: CASSQDNEQFF. The DNA for the CDR3 is TGTGCCAGCAGCCAGGACAATGAGCAGTTCTTC.

The chain links TRBV4-1 to TRBJ1-4; D is possibly TRBD1 (5 bases). Trimming shortened V by 0 bases and J by 4 bases, and 12 bases separated the two germline ends. Germline assignment: CDR1 MGHRA and CDR2 YSYEKL. This CDR3 region has 16 residues. The CDR3 sequence: CASSQESGQDNEKLFF. CDR3 nucleotide sequence: TGCGCCAGCAGCCAAGAATCAGGGCAGGATAATGAAAAACTGTTTTTT.

This clone has just one count. The chain is built from TRBV27 and TRBJ2-7; no definite D call. V was clipped by 3 bases and J by 2 bases, with 17 bases between them. Germline CDR1 is MNHEY and CDR2 is SMNVEV (reference sequence). The CDR3 is 16 residues long. The CDR3 region is CASSFGQTSPAYEQYF. CDR3 bases: TGTGCCAGCAGTTTTGGGCAGACGTCTCCTGCCTACGAGCAGTACTTC.

This chain connects TRBV5-1 to TRBJ2-7; 7 bases fit TRBD1. Germline CDR1 reads SGHRS; CDR2 reads YFSETQ. Trimming took 2 bases from V and 6 from J; bases not matched to a gene: 20. The CDR3 length is 18 residues. CDR3 nucleotides: TGCGCCAGCAGCTTCGACCCGGGACAGTTTCCCTACGCCTGCGAGCAGTACTTC. Protein product: CASSFDPGQFPYACEQYF.

This clone appeared a few times. The chain uses TRBV5-4 and TRBJ1-1, with 7 bases matching TRBD1. V dropped 4 bases and J dropped 2; count of bases not matched to a gene: 5. There are 14 residues in the CDR3. Germline loops: CDR1 SGHNT, CDR2 YYREEE (reference sequence). The DNA for the CDR3 is TGTGCCAGCAGCCAAGGACAGGCAAACACTGAAGCTTTCTTT. This encodes CASSQGQANTEAFF.

The table lists this clone with a few counts. The genes are TRBV5-1 and TRBJ1-4; D gene unclear. Germline V gene lookup returns CDR1 SGHRS and CDR2 YFSETQ. The V end lost 2 bases, the J end lost 10 bases, and 27 bases lay between the germline ends. This CDR3 is 18 amino acids long. CDR3 residues: CASSFEVQERRVTRKLFF. CDR3 nucleotide sequence: TGCGCCAGCAGCTTTGAGGTTCAGGAGAGGCGGGTGACGAGAAAACTGTTTTTT.

Only one count was recorded for this clone. One end of the junction varies from germline; a read error may be responsible. V is TRBV15 and J is TRBJ1-1, with TRBD1 matching over 7 bases. Germline V gene lookup returns CDR1 LNHNV and CDR2 YYDKDF (reference sequence). The CDR3 loop spans 15 amino acids. CDR3 loop: CATSGEGQANTEAFF. The CDR3, as DNA: TGTGCCACCAGCGGAGAAGGACAGGCGAACACTGAAGCTTTCTTT.

The CDR3 DNA is TGTGCCAGCAGCCAACTCCTGCCGGGACTAGCGGGAACCTACGAGCAGTACTTC. This sequence encodes CASSQLLPGLAGTYEQYF. The J gene is TRBJ2-7, the V gene TRBV14; 13 nucleotides align to TRBD2. The ends lost 2 bases at V and 2 bases at J; junction bases unmatched: 9. Per the germline V gene, CDR1 is SGHDN and CDR2 is FVKESK. CDR3 size: 18 residues.

V is TRBV5-4 and J is TRBJ2-7; TRBD1 matches at 10 bases. V was pared by 4 bases and J by 6 bases, with 10 bases of the junction left unmatched. The CDR3 contains 15 residues. Germline CDR1 and CDR2: SGHNT and YYREEE (reference sequence). The CDR3 reads CASSPESRTGGEQYF. CDR3 sequence (DNA): TGTGCCAGCAGCCCCGAAAGCAGGACAGGGGGCGAGCAGTACTTC.